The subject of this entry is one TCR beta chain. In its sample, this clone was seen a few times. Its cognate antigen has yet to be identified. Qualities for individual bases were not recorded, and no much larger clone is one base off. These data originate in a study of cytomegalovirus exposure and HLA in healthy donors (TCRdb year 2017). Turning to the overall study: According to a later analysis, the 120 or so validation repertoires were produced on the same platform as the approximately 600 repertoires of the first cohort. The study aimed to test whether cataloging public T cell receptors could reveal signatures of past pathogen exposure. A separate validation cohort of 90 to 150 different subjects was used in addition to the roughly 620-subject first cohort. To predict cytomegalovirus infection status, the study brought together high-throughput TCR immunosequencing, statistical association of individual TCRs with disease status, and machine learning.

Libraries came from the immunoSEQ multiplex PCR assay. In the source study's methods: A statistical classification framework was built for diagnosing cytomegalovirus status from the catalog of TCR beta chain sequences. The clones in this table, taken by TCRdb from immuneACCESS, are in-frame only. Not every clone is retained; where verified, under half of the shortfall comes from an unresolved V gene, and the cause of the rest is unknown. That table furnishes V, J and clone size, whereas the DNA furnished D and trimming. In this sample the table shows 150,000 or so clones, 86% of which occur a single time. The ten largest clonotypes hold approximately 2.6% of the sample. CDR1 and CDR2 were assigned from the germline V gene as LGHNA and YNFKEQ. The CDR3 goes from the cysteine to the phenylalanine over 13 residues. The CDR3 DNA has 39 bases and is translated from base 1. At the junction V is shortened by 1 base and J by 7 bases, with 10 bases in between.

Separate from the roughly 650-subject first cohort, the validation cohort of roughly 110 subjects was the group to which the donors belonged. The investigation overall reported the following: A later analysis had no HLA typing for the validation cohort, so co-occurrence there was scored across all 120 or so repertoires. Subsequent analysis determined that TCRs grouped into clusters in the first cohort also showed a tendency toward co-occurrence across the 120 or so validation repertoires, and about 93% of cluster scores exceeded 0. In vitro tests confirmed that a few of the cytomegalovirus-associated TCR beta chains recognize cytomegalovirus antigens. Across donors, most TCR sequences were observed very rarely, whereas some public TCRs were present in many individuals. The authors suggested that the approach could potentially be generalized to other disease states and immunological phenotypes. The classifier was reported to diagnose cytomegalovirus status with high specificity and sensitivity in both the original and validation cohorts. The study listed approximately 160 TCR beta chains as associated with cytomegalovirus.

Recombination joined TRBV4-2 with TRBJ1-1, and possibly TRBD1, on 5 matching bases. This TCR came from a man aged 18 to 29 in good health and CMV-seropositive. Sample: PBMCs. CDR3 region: CASSQAQGHEAFF. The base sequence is TGTGCCAGCAGCCAAGCTCAGGGCCATGAAGCTTTCTTT.